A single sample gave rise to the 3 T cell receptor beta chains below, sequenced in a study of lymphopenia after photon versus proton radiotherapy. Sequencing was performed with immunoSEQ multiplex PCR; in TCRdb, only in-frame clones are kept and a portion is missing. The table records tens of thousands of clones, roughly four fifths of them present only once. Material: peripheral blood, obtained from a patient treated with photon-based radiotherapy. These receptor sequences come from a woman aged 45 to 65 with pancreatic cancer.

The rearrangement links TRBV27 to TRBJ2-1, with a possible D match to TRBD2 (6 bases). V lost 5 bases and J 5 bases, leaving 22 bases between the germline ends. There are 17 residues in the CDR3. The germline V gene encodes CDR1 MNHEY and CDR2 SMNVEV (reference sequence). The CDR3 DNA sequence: TGTGCCAGCAGTGTCAGGAGGGACCCTACCGTGGACAATGAGCAGTTCTTC. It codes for CASSVRRDPTVDNEQFF.

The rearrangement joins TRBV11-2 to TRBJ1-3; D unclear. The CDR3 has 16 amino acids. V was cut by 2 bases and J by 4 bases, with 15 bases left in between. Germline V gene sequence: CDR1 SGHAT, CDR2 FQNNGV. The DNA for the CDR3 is TGTGCCAGCAGCTTAATCAGCCAGAGTCGGGGAAACACCATATATTTT. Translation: CASSLISQSRGNTIYF. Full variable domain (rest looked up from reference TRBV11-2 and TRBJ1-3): EAGVAQSPRYKIIEKRQSVAFWCNPISGHATLYWYQQILGQGPKLLIQFQNNGVVDDSQLPKDRFSAERLKGVDSTLKIQPAKLEDSAVYLCASSLISQSRGNTIYFGEGSWLTVV.

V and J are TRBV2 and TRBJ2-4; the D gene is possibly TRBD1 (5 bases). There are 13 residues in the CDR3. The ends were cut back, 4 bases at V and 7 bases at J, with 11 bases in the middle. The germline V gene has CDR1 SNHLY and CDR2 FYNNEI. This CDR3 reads CASSVSGRNIQYF. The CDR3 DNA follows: TGTGCCAGCAGTGTCTCAGGGCGGAACATTCAGTACTTC.